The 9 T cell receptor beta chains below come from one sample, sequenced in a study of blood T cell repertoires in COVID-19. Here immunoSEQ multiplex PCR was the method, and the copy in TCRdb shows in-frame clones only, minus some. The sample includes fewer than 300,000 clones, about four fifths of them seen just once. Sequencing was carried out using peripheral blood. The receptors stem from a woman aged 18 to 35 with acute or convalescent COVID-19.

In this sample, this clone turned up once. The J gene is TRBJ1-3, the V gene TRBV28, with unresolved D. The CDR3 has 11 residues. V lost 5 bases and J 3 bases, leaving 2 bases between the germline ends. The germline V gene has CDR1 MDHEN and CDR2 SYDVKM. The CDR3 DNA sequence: TGTGCCAGCAGTCTTGGAAACACCATATATTTT. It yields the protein CASSLGNTIYF.

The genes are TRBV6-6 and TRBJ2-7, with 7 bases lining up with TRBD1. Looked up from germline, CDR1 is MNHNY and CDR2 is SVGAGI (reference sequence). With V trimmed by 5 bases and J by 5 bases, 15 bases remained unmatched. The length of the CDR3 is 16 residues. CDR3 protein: CASSRRGTVPANEQYF. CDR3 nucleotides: TGTGCCAGCAGTCGAAGAGGGACAGTGCCCGCAAACGAGCAGTACTTC.

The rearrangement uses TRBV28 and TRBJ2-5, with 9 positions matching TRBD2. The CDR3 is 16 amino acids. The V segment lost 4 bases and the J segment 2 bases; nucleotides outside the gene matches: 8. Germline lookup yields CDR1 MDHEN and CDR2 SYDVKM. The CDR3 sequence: CASSSSMAGGQETQYF. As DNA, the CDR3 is TGTGCCAGCAGTTCCAGCATGGCGGGAGGGCAAGAGACCCAGTACTTC.

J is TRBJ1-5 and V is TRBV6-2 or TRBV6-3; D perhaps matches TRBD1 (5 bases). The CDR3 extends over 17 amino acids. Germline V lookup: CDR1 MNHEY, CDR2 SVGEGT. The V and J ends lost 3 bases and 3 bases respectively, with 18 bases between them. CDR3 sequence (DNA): TGTGCCAGCAGTTATCGGGAGGGCGGGGGTTTCAATCAGCCCCAGCATTTT. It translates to CASSYREGGGFNQPQHF.

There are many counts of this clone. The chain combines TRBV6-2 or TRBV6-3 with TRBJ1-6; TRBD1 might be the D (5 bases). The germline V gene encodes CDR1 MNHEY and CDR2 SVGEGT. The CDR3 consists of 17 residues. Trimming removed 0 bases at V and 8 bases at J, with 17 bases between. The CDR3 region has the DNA TGTGCCAGCAGTTACTCGCGTGGGGCAGGGAATGATTCACCCCTCCACTTT. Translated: CASSYSRGAGNDSPLHF.

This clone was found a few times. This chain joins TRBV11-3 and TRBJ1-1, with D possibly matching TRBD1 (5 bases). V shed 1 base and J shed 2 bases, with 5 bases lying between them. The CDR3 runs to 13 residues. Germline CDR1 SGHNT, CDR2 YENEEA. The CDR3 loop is CASSLGTNTEAFF. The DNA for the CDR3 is TGTGCCAGCAGCTTAGGGACAAACACTGAAGCTTTCTTT.

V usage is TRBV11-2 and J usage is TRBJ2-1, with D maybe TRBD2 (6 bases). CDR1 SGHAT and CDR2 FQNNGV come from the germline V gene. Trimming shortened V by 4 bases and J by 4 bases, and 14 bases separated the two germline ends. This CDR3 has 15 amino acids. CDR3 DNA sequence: TGTGCCAGCAGCTCTCGGGACTCCCTATACAATGAGCAGTTCTTC. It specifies CASSSRDSLYNEQFF. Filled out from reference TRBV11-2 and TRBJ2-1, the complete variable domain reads EAGVAQSPRYKIIEKRQSVAFWCNPISGHATLYWYQQILGQGPKLLIQFQNNGVVDDSQLPKDRFSAERLKGVDSTLKIQPAKLEDSAVYLCASSSRDSLYNEQFFGPGTRLTVL.

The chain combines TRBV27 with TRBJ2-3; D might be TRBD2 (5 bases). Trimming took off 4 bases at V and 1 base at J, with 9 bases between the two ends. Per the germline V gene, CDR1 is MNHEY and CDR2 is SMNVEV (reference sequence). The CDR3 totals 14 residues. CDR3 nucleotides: TGTGCCAGCAGTTGGAGCGGTGGCACAGATACGCAGTATTTT. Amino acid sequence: CASSWSGGTDTQYF.

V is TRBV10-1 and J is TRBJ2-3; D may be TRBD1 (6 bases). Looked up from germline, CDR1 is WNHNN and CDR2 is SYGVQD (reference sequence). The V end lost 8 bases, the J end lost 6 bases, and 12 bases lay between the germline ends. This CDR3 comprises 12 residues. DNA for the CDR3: TGCGCCAGCGGTAGGACAGCGGATACGCAGTATTTT. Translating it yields CASGRTADTQYF.